Reported below is one TCR beta chain. Its antigen is unidentified. The data were produced by immunoSEQ multiplex PCR, yet TCRdb's version contains in-frame clones alone and is incomplete. The sample carries some 100,000 clones, less than 90% recorded once. This record belongs to a study of T cell responses to AZD1222 COVID-19 vaccine. Broader study findings: The donors showed a predominance of white British ancestry and of females, with possible underestimation of clonal diversity. Breadth and depth of Spike-specific TCRs rose after two AZD1222 doses.

This CDR3 has 16 residues. V was cut by 5 bases and J by 1 base, with 12 bases left in between. The V gene's germline CDR1 is SEHNR and CDR2 FQNEAQ (reference sequence). The chain couples TRBV7-9 to TRBJ2-6; no firm D call. The source is an adult in good health. The sample was peripheral blood, taken on day 0 of AZD1222 vaccination. CDR3 region: CASSPVAISGANVLTF. The CDR3 nucleotides read TGTGCCAGCAGCCCAGTTGCTATATCTGGGGCCAACGTCCTGACTTTC.